The 20 T cell receptor beta chains below were found in one sample sequenced in a study of control samples from healthy donors and cancer patients. Produced via immunoSEQ multiplex PCR; TCRdb's table is partial and in-frame only. The repertoire has about 130,000 clones, approximately 94% of them found once; the top ten carry approximately 1.7%. The sequencing input was PBMCs. All receptors derive from a man aged 50 to 59 with head and neck cancer.

The chain links TRBV7-8 to TRBJ1-5; a possible D gene is TRBD1 (5 bases). Trimming left V 1 base short and J 6 bases short, with 10 bases between. The CDR3 loop spans 14 amino acids. CDR1 SGHVS and CDR2 FQNEAQ come from the germline V gene. CDR3 in amino acids: CASSLGVGPQPQHF. CDR3 in DNA: TGTGCCAGCAGCTTAGGAGTGGGGCCTCAGCCCCAGCATTTT. Using reference TRBV7-8 and TRBJ1-5 for the parts outside the CDR3, the full variable domain is GAGVSQSPRYKVAKRGQDVALRCDPISGHVSLFWYQQALGQGPEFLTYFQNEAQLDKSGLPSDRFFAERPEGSVSTLKIQRTQQEDSAVYLCASSLGVGPQPQHFGDGTRLSIL.

This clone is a singleton in its sample. The chain uses TRBV7-2 and TRBJ2-1; D is undetermined. V lost 5 bases to trimming and J lost 6 bases, with 8 bases between them. Germline CDR1 SGHTA, CDR2 FQGNSA. The CDR3 totals 12 residues. This CDR3 reads CASSGRLNEQFF. The CDR3 DNA reads as TGTGCCAGCAGCGGAAGACTCAATGAGCAGTTCTTC.

This clone appeared once. The V and J genes are TRBV12-3 or TRBV12-4 and TRBJ1-1; 11 bases agree with TRBD1. The trim removed 9 bases at V and 13 bases at J, leaving 10 bases unmatched. The CDR3 consists of 12 residues. In DNA, the CDR3 is TGTGCCAGTGATCAAAGGGGACAGGGGGTTTTCTTT. As protein: CASDQRGQGVFF.

The rearrangement joins TRBV4-1 to TRBJ1-5; D gene unclear. V lost 5 bases to trimming and J lost 1 base, with 18 bases between them. This CDR3 spans 17 amino acids. In germline, CDR1 is MGHRA, CDR2 YSYEKL. The CDR3 is CASSSGSGLGSNQPQHF. Here the CDR3 DNA reads TGCGCCAGCAGCTCCGGATCAGGCCTTGGAAGCAATCAGCCCCAGCATTTT.

The CDR3 DNA reads TGTGCCAGCAGCTCTTACCCTAGCGCGTACAATGAGCAGTTCTTC. This sequence encodes CASSSYPSAYNEQFF. This chain joins TRBV5-8 and TRBJ2-1; the D gene is possibly TRBD2 (6 bases). The CDR3 has 15 amino acids. Germline assignment: CDR1 SGHTS and CDR2 YDEGEE. The V and J ends lost 3 bases and 4 bases respectively, with 14 bases between them.

This chain joins TRBV30 and TRBJ1-1; D is undetermined. The CDR3 is 13 amino acids. V was clipped by 6 bases and J by 2 bases, with 13 bases between them. Germline V gene sequence: CDR1 GTSNPN, CDR2 SVGIG (reference sequence). The DNA of the CDR3 is TGTGCCTGCCCTTCGTCCGGTAACACTGAAGCTTTCTTT. Translating it yields CACPSSGNTEAFF.

The rearrangement uses TRBV6-6 and TRBJ1-1, with a weak D call TRBD1 (5 bases). V was pared by 0 bases and J by 8 bases, with 10 bases between. Germline lookup yields CDR1 MNHNY and CDR2 SVGAGI (reference sequence). The CDR3 is 13 residues long. CDR3 sequence reads: CASSYSRVSEAFF. The CDR3 nucleotides are TGTGCCAGCAGTTACTCCAGGGTGTCAGAAGCTTTCTTT.

The V and J genes are TRBV4-3 and TRBJ1-2; no firm D call. V lost 0 bases and J lost 0, with 8 bases in between. Looked up from germline, CDR1 is LGHNA and CDR2 is YSLEER. This CDR3 comprises 15 residues. CDR3 in DNA: TGCGCCAGCAGCCAAGATAGACAAGCTAACTATGGCTACACCTTC. Its protein product is CASSQDRQANYGYTF.

This clone occurred once. The CDR3: CASYYFKLGGYTF. For the CDR3, the DNA is TGTGCCAGCTACTACTTCAAATTGGGTGGCTACACCTTC. This chain connects TRBV28 to TRBJ1-2; D is unclear. Trimming took off 8 bases at V and 7 bases at J, with 17 bases between the two ends. The CDR3 loop spans 13 amino acids. The germline V gene has CDR1 MDHEN and CDR2 SYDVKM.

The chain couples TRBV18 to TRBJ2-2; D call uncertain. From germline, CDR1 is KGHSH and CDR2 LQKENI. There are 16 residues in the CDR3. V dropped 6 bases and J dropped 1 base, with 15 bases sitting between them. Here the CDR3 DNA reads TGTGCCAGCTCCCAATCGGCGCTTTTGAACACCGGGGAGCTGTTTTTT. It translates to CASSQSALLNTGELFF.

The rearrangement joins TRBV11-3 to TRBJ2-1; 12 nucleotides agree with TRBD1. Unmatched junction bases numbered 9, after V lost 4 bases and J lost 8 bases. From germline, CDR1 is SGHNT and CDR2 YENEEA. The CDR3 loop spans 16 amino acids. The CDR3 reads CASSSAGGQGAYEQFF. CDR3 nucleotides: TGTGCCAGCAGCTCAGCGGGGGGACAGGGGGCCTATGAGCAGTTCTTC.

In its sample, this clone was seen once. This chain uses TRBV9 with TRBJ2-2; tentatively, D is TRBD2 (6 bases). Trimming removed 3 bases from V and 7 bases from J, with 10 bases in between. The CDR3 runs 13 residues. Per germline, CDR1 SGDLS and CDR2 YYNGEE. CDR3 residues: CASSEGGRGELFF. The CDR3 DNA is TGTGCCAGCAGCGAGGGAGGCCGCGGGGAGCTGTTTTTT.

This clone showed up just once. The chain recombines TRBV5-1 with TRBJ1-2; D remains unclear. Per the germline V gene, CDR1 is SGHRS and CDR2 is YFSETQ. The CDR3 has 14 amino acids. V lost 4 bases and J lost 2, with 12 bases in between. The CDR3 loop reads CASSMVGSNYGYTF. CDR3 in DNA: TGCGCCAGCAGCATGGTGGGGTCCAACTATGGCTACACCTTC.

The chain uses TRBV3-1 (or the pseudogene TRBV3-2) and TRBJ1-2, with D perhaps matching TRBD1 (6 bases). V was trimmed by 2 bases and J by 3 bases, leaving 16 bases between them. CDR3 length equals 16 residues. CDR1 LGHDT and CDR2 YNNKEL come from the germline V gene (reference sequence). In DNA, the CDR3 is TGTGCCAGCAGCCAATATTCGAAACAGGGACACTATGGCTACACCTTC. Translating gives CASSQYSKQGHYGYTF.

This sequence joins TRBV19 and TRBJ1-2; 8 nucleotides match TRBD1. The CDR3 covers 16 residues. J gave up 6 bases and V 1 base, and 10 bases lay outside the gene matches. Germline CDR1 and CDR2: LNHDA and SQIVND (reference sequence). CDR3 coding DNA: TGTGCCAGTAGTATAGGGCCGACAGGGGTTACGGATGGCTACACCTTC. It encodes CASSIGPTGVTDGYTF.

The V gene is TRBV9, the J gene TRBJ2-7, with D perhaps given as TRBD1 or TRBD2 (6 bases each). Trimming left V 2 bases short and J 0 bases short, with 9 bases between. Per the germline V gene, CDR1 is SGDLS and CDR2 is YYNGEE. The CDR3 is 14 amino acids. CDR3 region: CASSVGGRSYEQYF. In DNA form, the CDR3 reads TGTGCCAGCAGCGTTGGGGGGCGCTCCTACGAGCAGTACTTC.

The chain recombines TRBV12-3 or TRBV12-4 with TRBJ2-7, with D possibly TRBD1 on 5 matching bases. The V end was cut by 7 bases, the J end by 0 bases, with 10 bases between. CDR3 length equals 13 residues. The CDR3 DNA reads as TGTGCCAGCACACGGACAAACTCCTACGAGCAGTACTTC. It is translated as CASTRTNSYEQYF.

The gene calls are TRBV11-2 and TRBJ2-1; TRBD2 matches at 12 bases. In germline, CDR1 is SGHAT, CDR2 FQNNGV. The CDR3 extends over 18 amino acids. J lost 2 bases, V lost 4 bases, and 9 bases had no gene match. The CDR3 bases are TGTGCCAGCAGCTCCCTTCGACTAGCGGGGGTCCCCTACAATGAGCAGTTCTTC. Protein: CASSSLRLAGVPYNEQFF.

To note about this clone: The sample has other DNA sequences that encode this CDR3 too. This chain links TRBV29-1 with TRBJ2-7, with D possibly being TRBD1 or TRBD2 (6 bases each). This CDR3 is 14 amino acids long. V was clipped by 1 base and J by 4 bases, with 14 bases between them. The germline V gene encodes CDR1 SQVTM and CDR2 ANQGSEA. The CDR3 loop is CSVEVKGGRYEQYF. The CDR3 nucleotides are TGCAGCGTTGAAGTGAAGGGGGGTAGGTACGAGCAGTACTTC.

The DNA of the CDR3 is TGTGCCAGCAGGCAAACTAGCCAGAACACCGGGGAGCTGTTTTTT. Its protein product is CASRQTSQNTGELFF. The rearrangement links TRBV4-2 to TRBJ2-2; D is perhaps TRBD2 (6 bases). With 6 bases removed from V and 1 base from J, the gap between germline ends came to 12 bases. The CDR3 length is 15 residues. Germline V gene lookup returns CDR1 LGHNA and CDR2 YNFKEQ.